Shown below are 16 T cell receptor beta chains from a single sample sequenced in a study of identical twins. TCRdb ran MiXCR on the 5' RACE reads and lists one entry per CDR3 protein. The sample includes 300,000 to 400,000 distinct CDR3 sequences, about 12% of them seen just once. These sequences were also reported in another study, on yellow fever vaccine responses in identical twins.

Sequenced sample: CD8+ T cells sorted from blood. All receptors come from a woman aged 18 to 35 in good health.

Written as DNA, the CDR3 is TGCGCCAGCAGCCAAGCTTCATTAGGGGCTGAAGCTTTCTTT. Amino acid sequence: CASSQASLGAEAFF. The chain uses TRBV4-1 and TRBJ1-1, with D possibly TRBD1 on 5 matching bases. CDR1 is MGHRA, CDR2 YSYEKL, per germline. CDR3 length equals 14 residues. Between the trimmed V and J ends, which lost 1 base and 6 bases, there was a span of 12 bases.

V usage is TRBV6-1 and J usage is TRBJ2-1, with 9 bases aligning to TRBD1. V trimming: 10 bases; J trimming: 8 bases; junction bases outside the gene matches: 9. Looked up from germline, CDR1 is MNHNS and CDR2 is SASEGT. CDR3 length equals 13 residues. CDR3 DNA sequence: TGTGCCATCCCGGGACAGGGTGTCCATGAGCAGTTCTTC. This gives the protein CAIPGQGVHEQFF.

This clonotype came up many times. This chain uses TRBV20-1 with TRBJ2-1, with D maybe TRBD2 (6 bases). CDR1 and CDR2 (germline): DFQATT, SNEGSKA (reference sequence). The CDR3 has 14 residues. Trimming took off 3 bases at V and 2 bases at J, with 11 bases between the two ends. The CDR3 is CSASRLVPYNEQFF. The DNA for the CDR3 is TGCAGTGCTAGTAGACTAGTACCCTACAATGAGCAGTTCTTC.

The V gene is TRBV15, the J gene TRBJ2-2; D remains ambiguous. The CDR3 contains 15 residues. CDR1 is LNHNV, CDR2 YYDKDF, per germline (reference sequence). The ends were cut back, 1 base at V and 6 bases at J, with 12 bases in the middle. Here the CDR3 DNA reads TGTGCCACCAGCAGAGCTAACGATGGGGCCGGGGAGCTGTTTTTT. Amino acid sequence: CATSRANDGAGELFF.

This clonotype occurred a few times. V gene TRBV6-5 combines with J gene TRBJ1-3; D not resolved. V lost 2 bases to trimming and J lost 3 bases, with 5 bases between them. This CDR3 has 13 amino acids. CDR1 and CDR2 (germline): MNHEY, SVGAGI. CDR3: CASSYGRGNTIYF. The CDR3 nucleotides read TGTGCCAGCAGTTACGGACGTGGAAACACCATATATTTT.

The CDR3 DNA reads TGCGCCAGCAGCCAAGGGATAGGAAGCCAAGAGACCCAGTACTTC. It yields the protein CASSQGIGSQETQYF. The chain couples TRBV4-1 to TRBJ2-5; no clear D. CDR1 is MGHRA, CDR2 YSYEKL, per germline. V lost 1 base and J lost 1, with 10 bases in between. The CDR3 has 15 residues.

This clonotype was counted ten times or more. The J gene is TRBJ1-2, the V gene TRBV4-2; TRBD1 aligns across 8 bases. V lost 0 bases, J lost 8 bases, and 14 bases stayed unmatched. The CDR3 length is 17 residues. Germline assignment: CDR1 LGHNA and CDR2 YNFKEQ. Written as DNA, the CDR3 is TGTGCCAGCAGCCAAGATCCCCTGGCAGGGGGCAATGGGGGCTACACCTTC. The encoded protein is CASSQDPLAGGNGGYTF.

The chain uses TRBV5-6 and TRBJ1-1; D gene uncertain. Germline CDR1 is SGHDT and CDR2 is YYEEEE. The V end was cut by 0 bases, the J end by 8 bases, with 8 bases between. CDR3 size: 12 residues. As DNA, the CDR3 is TGTGCCAGCAGCTTGGGTGGTCTAGAAGCTTTCTTT. Translation: CASSLGGLEAFF.

This chain links TRBV21-1 with TRBJ2-7. TRBV21-1 is listed as a pseudogene. This CDR3 is 17 amino acids long. The chain's CDR3 is CASSKKRSTITRYEQYV. The DNA of the CDR3 is TGTGCCAGCAGCAAAAAACGTTCGACGATCACTCGCTACGAGCAGTACGTC.

The V gene is TRBV21-1, the J gene TRBJ2-7; the DNA was not compared with TRBD1, the D call given in the table. TRBV21-1 constitutes a pseudogene. The CDR3 is 15 residues long. In nucleotides, the CDR3 is TGTGCCAGCAGTTTTGCCGGGACAACCACCTACGAGCAGTACGTC. This encodes CASSFAGTTTYEQYV.

The chain combines TRBV29-1 with TRBJ2-2, with D perhaps being TRBD1 or TRBD2 (5 bases each). This CDR3 has 14 amino acids. Trimming cost V 6 bases and J 3 bases, with 14 bases left between them. Germline values: CDR1 SQVTM, CDR2 ANQGSEA. CDR3 nucleotides: TGCAGCGTGACCGGGACGGAATACACCGGGGAGCTGTTTTTT. It specifies CSVTGTEYTGELFF.

This clonotype was counted between two and nine times. The chain recombines TRBV27 with TRBJ1-6, with 9 positions matching TRBD1. Germline-derived CDR1 and CDR2 are MNHEY and SMNVEV (reference sequence). The CDR3 length is 15 residues. V trimming: 5 bases; J trimming: 10 bases; junction bases outside the gene matches: 9. The CDR3 spells CASSARDRAPSPLHF. The CDR3 region has the DNA TGTGCCAGCAGTGCCCGGGACAGGGCCCCGTCACCCCTCCACTTT.

The chain uses TRBV2 and TRBJ2-3; D is perhaps TRBD2 (5 bases). The CDR3 is 15 amino acids. Per germline, CDR1 SNHLY and CDR2 FYNNEI. V was cut by 5 bases and J by 0 bases, with 12 bases left in between. The CDR3 loop is CASSPGITSTDTQYF. DNA of the CDR3: TGTGCCAGCAGTCCCGGGATTACTAGCACAGATACGCAGTATTTT.

This rearrangement joins TRBV4-2 to TRBJ2-1; 13 bases are a match to TRBD2. The CDR3 has 15 residues. Germline CDR1 and CDR2: LGHNA and YNFKEQ. Losses at the gene ends were 4 bases for V and 10 bases for J; bases not matched to a gene: 7. The CDR3, as DNA: TGTGCCAGCAGCCGAGGGACTAGCGGGACAGAAGAGCAGTTCTTC. This encodes CASSRGTSGTEEQFF.

This clonotype was observed a handful of times. The CDR3 nucleotides are TGTGCCAGCCTCGGGAGTGGCAATGAGCAGTTCTTC. This gives the protein CASLGSGNEQFF. The V and J genes are TRBV28 and TRBJ2-1; D possibly corresponds to TRBD2 (6 bases). The germline gives CDR1 MDHEN, CDR2 SYDVKM. This CDR3 has 12 residues. Trimming shortened V by 8 bases and J by 6 bases, and 11 bases separated the two germline ends.

The rearrangement joins TRBV29-1 to TRBJ2-7, with TRBD2 as a possible D gene (6 bases). Germline V gene lookup returns CDR1 SQVTM and CDR2 ANQGSEA. CDR3 length equals 13 residues. V dropped 2 bases and J dropped 5 bases, with 13 bases sitting between them. The CDR3 here is CSVERAGRHEQYF. DNA of the CDR3: TGCAGCGTTGAACGGGCGGGAAGACACGAGCAGTACTTC.